The rows below give T cell receptor beta chains drawn from one sample of a study of blood T cells in healthy people across ages. TCRdb reprocessed the 5' RACE reads via MiXCR and lists one record per CDR3 protein. The data show about 1.4 million distinct CDR3 sequences, with roughly 64% seen just once and over 5% held by the top ten. Sequencing was carried out using blood. The source is a man aged 18 to 29 in good health. Both conserved end residues are part of each CDR3. Each record gives: CDR3 protein, CDR3 DNA, clone size, V gene, J gene, D gene. The D gene is left open where the match is weak. Clone size is stated in some rows and not others, as once, few, many or a class when expanded.

CDR3aa: CASSGKAPGRVYNEQFF; CDR3nt: TGTGCCAGCAGCGGCAAGGCCCCGGGGAGGGTCTACAATGAGCAGTTCTTC; abundance: NA; v_gene: TRBV9; j_gene: TRBJ2-1; d_gene: TRBD2
CDR3aa: CASSQSDISSYEQYF; CDR3nt: TGTGCCAGCAGCCAATCGGACATTAGCTCCTACGAGCAGTACTTC; abundance: few; v_gene: TRBV4-2; j_gene: TRBJ2-7; d_gene: NA
CDR3aa: CASSLKGGLSVYEQYF; CDR3nt: TGTGCCAGCAGCTTGAAAGGGGGCCTATCCGTCTACGAGCAGTACTTC; abundance: NA; v_gene: TRBV5-6; j_gene: TRBJ2-7; d_gene: TRBD1
CDR3aa: CASSPQGGGQYF; CDR3nt: TGTGCCAGCAGTCCCCAGGGCGGGGGGCAGTACTTC; abundance: NA; v_gene: TRBV12-3/TRBV12-4; j_gene: TRBJ2-7; d_gene: TRBD2
CDR3aa: CSVGQGHYGYTF; CDR3nt: TGCAGCGTTGGACAGGGCCACTATGGCTACACCTTC; abundance: NA; v_gene: TRBV29-1; j_gene: TRBJ1-2; d_gene: TRBD1
CDR3aa: CSVGQLNNEQFF; CDR3nt: TGCAGCGTTGGCCAGCTGAACAATGAGCAGTTCTTC; abundance: NA; v_gene: TRBV29-1; j_gene: TRBJ2-1; d_gene: NA
CDR3aa: CASSYGTSYGYTF; CDR3nt: TGTGCCAGCAGTTACGGGACCTCCTATGGCTACACCTTC; abundance: NA; v_gene: TRBV12-3/TRBV12-4; j_gene: TRBJ1-2; d_gene: NA
CDR3aa: CAGSSSSTAQETQYF; CDR3nt: TGTGCCGGCAGCTCATCATCGACAGCTCAAGAGACCCAGTACTTC; abundance: NA; v_gene: TRBV11-2; j_gene: TRBJ2-5; d_gene: NA
CDR3aa: CSAPGHTEAFF; CDR3nt: TGCAGTGCCCCGGGCCACACTGAAGCTTTCTTT; abundance: NA; v_gene: TRBV20-1; j_gene: TRBJ1-1; d_gene: NA
CDR3aa: CASSPRRGSMNEQYF; CDR3nt: TGTGCCAGTAGTCCAAGAAGGGGATCTATGAACGAGCAGTACTTC; abundance: NA; v_gene: TRBV19; j_gene: TRBJ2-7; d_gene: NA